This is a list of T cell receptor beta chains from one sample in a study of PD-L1 blockade in urothelial cancer. Method: immunoSEQ multiplex PCR; TCRdb's copy keeps in-frame clones and lacks some. The repertoire holds some 63,000 clones, with 75% to 85% as singletons. This material consisted of PBMCs, taken around atezolizumab (anti-PD-L1) treatment. Source of these receptors: an older man with urothelial cancer. Both conserved end residues are part of each CDR3. The D gene is left open where the match is weak. Size is stated for part of the rows, as once, few or many counts, or as a class when the clone is expanded.

TRBJ2-1 TRBV9 - - TGTGCCAGCAGCGTAGCGGGTCCGAGCAATGAGCAGTTCTTC CASSVAGPSNEQFF
TRBJ1-1 TRBV21-1 - - TGTGCCAGCACCTTGACAGAGAACACTGAAGCTTTCTTT CASTLTENTEAFF
TRBJ2-2 TRBV5-1 - TRBD1 TGCGCCAGCAGCTTCGGACAGGGCTCCACCGGGGAGCTGTTTTTT CASSFGQGSTGELFF
TRBJ1-2 TRBV11-2 - - TGTGCCAGCAGCCGCTCAGGCCGGGGAAACTATGGCTACACCTTC CASSRSGRGNYGYTF
TRBJ1-1 TRBV19 - TRBD1 TGTGCCAGTAGACGAGACAGGGAGGCCACTGAAGCTTTCTTT CASRRDREATEAFF
TRBJ2-2 TRBV19 - TRBD1 TGTGCCAGTAGGACGGGACAGACGAACACCGGGGAGCTGTTTTTT CASRTGQTNTGELFF
TRBJ1-1 TRBV5-1 - TRBD1 TGCGCCAGCAGATGGGGTCCTGACAGGGTCAACACTGAAGCTTTCTTT CASRWGPDRVNTEAFF
TRBJ2-7 TRBV7-2 - TRBD2 TGTGCCAGCAGCGCTACTAGCGGGGGGTACGAGCAGTACTTC CASSATSGGYEQYF
TRBJ2-7 TRBV2 - TRBD2 TGTGCCAGCACCCAGGAGGCGGGAGAGGTCTACGAGCAGTACTTC CASTQEAGEVYEQYF
TRBJ1-1 TRBV11-1 - - TGTGCCAGCAGCTTAGTCAGCGGAACTGAAGCTTTCTTT CASSLVSGTEAFF
TRBJ1-5 TRBV19 - - TGTGCCAGTAACCGGAACAGGGACCAGCCCCAGCATTTT CASNRNRDQPQHF
TRBJ2-3 TRBV5-1 once - TGCGCCAGCAGCTTGGAGCCCCTACTAGGTCCAGATACGCAGTATTTT CASSLEPLLGPDTQYF
TRBJ2-7 TRBV28 once TRBD1 TGTGCCAGCAGGTCCGGACAGGGATGGGAGCAGTACTTC CASRSGQGWEQYF
TRBJ1-1 TRBV6-4 once TRBD1 TGTGCCAGCAGCCCCAGACAGGGTTTAATTCCTGAAGCTTTCTTT CASSPRQGLIPEAFF
TRBJ1-1 TRBV7-2 - - TGTGCCAGCAGCCCCCAGGGGTCCCCGAACACTGAAGCTTTCTTT CASSPQGSPNTEAFF
TRBJ2-2 TRBV9 - - TGTGCCAGCAGCGTGCTGGACAACTTGAACACCGGGGAGCTGTTTTTT CASSVLDNLNTGELFF
TRBJ1-1 TRBV6-5 - - TGTGCCAGCAGGGTCGGCGGAATGAACACTGAAGCTTTCTTT CASRVGGMNTEAFF
TRBJ1-2 TRBV5-5 - - TGTGCCAGCAGCTTGATGGTCAGGGGTCACTATGGCTACACCTTC CASSLMVRGHYGYTF
TRBJ2-7 TRBV15 - TRBD1 TGTGCCACCAGCGGACTCGAAGGGACAGGGGTTAACGAGCAGTACTTC CATSGLEGTGVNEQYF
TRBJ2-2 TRBV19 few - TGTGCCAGTAGCCGCTCGGACACCGGGGAGCTGTTTTTT CASSRSDTGELFF
TRBJ1-1 TRBV18 - - TGTGCCAGCTCACCACGGATTTCGCGGGTAAGGAACACTGAAGCTTTCTTT CASSPRISRVRNTEAFF
TRBJ1-5 TRBV7-9 - - TGTGCCAGCAGCTTAGGAGACAATGCGGGGCAGCCCCAGCATTTT CASSLGDNAGQPQHF
TRBJ2-5 TRBV10-3 - - TGTGCCATCAGTGAGGTTTCGGGGGGCGCAGAGACCCAGTACTTC CAISEVSGGAETQYF
TRBJ2-7 TRBV30 - TRBD2 TGTGCCTGGAGTCCCCGACTTCTAGCGGGGGGGTCCTACGAGCAGTACTTC CAWSPRLLAGGSYEQYF
TRBJ2-1 TRBV7-6 - TRBD2 TGTGCCAGCAGCTTAGTAGCGGGGTCCTACAATGAGCAGTTCTTC CASSLVAGSYNEQFF
TRBJ2-7 TRBV6-5 - TRBD2 TGTGCCAGCAGTGGGCAAGGGGCGGGAGATTTCGAGCAGTACTTC CASSGQGAGDFEQYF
TRBJ1-5 TRBV2 - - TGTGCCAGCAGGCGGGACGGCTTCAATCAGCCCCAGCATTTT CASRRDGFNQPQHF
TRBJ1-1 TRBV5-8 - - TGTGCCAGCAGCCCAAACCCGGGAGAGGGCACTGAAGCTTTCTTT CASSPNPGEGTEAFF
TRBJ2-2 TRBV11-3 - - TGTGCCAGCAGCTTGGCGATACAGATTAACACCGGGGAGCTGTTTTTT CASSLAIQINTGELFF
TRBJ2-3 TRBV19 - - TGTGCCAGTAGTATCGGAGGGTTACTGGATACGCAGTATTTT CASSIGGLLDTQYF